The rows below give T cell receptor beta chains drawn from one sample of a study of T cell responses to AZD1222 COVID-19 vaccine. Using immunoSEQ multiplex PCR, the repertoire was profiled, and TCRdb retains in-frame clones only, with some absent. The sample yields about 39,000 clones, 88% seen once. The specimen comprised peripheral blood, sampled 28 days after the second dose of the MenACWY control vaccine. The receptors were sampled from an adult who received the MenACWY meningococcal vaccine as a control. Each CDR3 is given with its conserved first and last residue. D genes are given only for firm matches. Clone sizes are given selectively: once, few, many, or a class where the clone is expanded.

V gene	clone size	D gene	J gene	CDR3 protein	CDR3 DNA
TRBV19	NA	NA	TRBJ1-6	CASNPQSNNSPLHF	TGTGCCAGTAATCCACAGAGTAATAATTCACCCCTCCACTTT
TRBV7-3	once	TRBD2	TRBJ2-1	CASSPSGLAGEREQFF	TGTGCCAGCAGCCCTTCGGGACTAGCGGGAGAACGTGAGCAGTTCTTC
TRBV27	NA	TRBD1	TRBJ1-1	CASSTSQGAHTEAFF	TGTGCCAGCAGTACGTCACAGGGGGCGCATACTGAAGCTTTCTTT
TRBV6-2/TRBV6-3	NA	NA	TRBJ1-2	CASSNSGTPNYGYTF	TGTGCCAGCAGTAACTCCGGGACGCCAAACTATGGCTACACCTTC
TRBV21-1	NA	NA	TRBJ1-6	CASTNKVKGTVNSPLHF	TGTGCCAGCACCAATAAAGTAAAGGGTACCGTTAATTCACCCCTCCACTTT
TRBV28	NA	NA	TRBJ1-1	CASSRLGTVTEAFF	TGTGCCAGCAGCCGCCTCGGGACGGTCACTGAAGCTTTCTTT
TRBV5-4	NA	TRBD1	TRBJ1-3	CASSLWTGYSGNTIYF	TGTGCCAGCAGCTTGTGGACAGGCTACTCTGGAAACACCATATATTTT
TRBV28	few	NA	TRBJ2-7	CATNRGGSYEQYF	TGTGCCACCAACAGGGGGGGCTCCTACGAGCAGTACTTC
TRBV5-1	NA	TRBD1	TRBJ2-2	CASSPGTVANTGELFF	TGCGCCAGCAGCCCCGGGACAGTAGCGAACACCGGGGAGCTGTTTTTT
TRBV29-1	NA	NA	TRBJ1-2	CSVYSANYGYTF	TGCAGCGTTTATAGCGCAAACTATGGCTACACCTTC
TRBV5-1	NA	NA	TRBJ2-3	CASSTTGGGTDTQYF	TGCGCCAGCAGCACCACAGGGGGAGGGACAGATACGCAGTATTTT
TRBV11-3	NA	NA	TRBJ2-3	CASSFGERASTQYF	TGTGCCAGCAGCTTCGGGGAGAGGGCTAGTACGCAGTATTTT
TRBV24-1	NA	TRBD1	TRBJ1-6	CATSDPGRMGQYNSPLHF	TGTGCCACCAGTGATCCCGGGAGGATGGGACAGTATAATTCACCCCTCCACTTT
TRBV19	NA	NA	TRBJ1-4	CASSATRWEKLFF	TGTGCCAGTAGTGCTACCAGGTGGGAAAAACTGTTTTTT
TRBV28	NA	NA	TRBJ2-1	CASSLRQGYNEQFF	TGTGCCAGCAGTTTACGGCAGGGGTACAATGAGCAGTTCTTC
TRBV24-1	NA	NA	TRBJ2-5	CATSDPDSQETQYF	TGTGCCACCAGTGATCCGGACAGCCAAGAGACCCAGTACTTC
TRBV11-2	NA	NA	TRBJ2-1	CASSLGGGIGREQFF	TGTGCCAGCAGCTTAGGTGGAGGGATAGGGCGAGAGCAGTTCTTC
TRBV2	NA	NA	TRBJ2-4	CASTLIGQNIQYF	TGTGCCAGCACCCTTATTGGTCAAAACATTCAGTACTTC
TRBV21-1	few	NA	TRBJ1-1	CASSNGKDRGLGMNTEAFF	TGTGCCAGCAGCAATGGAAAGGACAGGGGGCTGGGGATGAACACTGAAGCTTTCTTT
TRBV28	NA	NA	TRBJ2-7	CASSLTPPGDYEQYF	TGTGCCAGCAGTTTAACGCCCCCAGGGGACTACGAGCAGTACTTC
TRBV1	NA	NA	TRBJ2-1	CTSSQAGTGGKDEQFF	TGCACCAGCAGCCAAGCCGGGACAGGGGGCAAGGATGAGCAGTTCTTC
TRBV18	NA	NA	TRBJ2-3	CVSSRGNTDTQYF	TGTGTCTCAAGTAGAGGGAACACAGATACGCAGTATTTT
TRBV5-6	NA	NA	TRBJ1-2	CASASQTGNYGYTF	TGTGCCAGCGCGTCGCAGACGGGGAACTATGGCTACACCTTC
TRBV9	NA	NA	TRBJ2-7	CASSVGLGIHEQYF	TGTGCCAGCAGCGTTGGGTTAGGTATCCACGAGCAGTACTTC
TRBV30	NA	NA	TRBJ1-1	CAWSVRDTEAFF	TGTGCCTGGAGTGTAAGGGACACTGAAGCTTTCTTT
TRBV18	NA	NA	TRBJ1-1	CASSPQGNTEAFF	TGTGCCAGCTCACCACAGGGCAACACTGAAGCTTTCTTT
TRBV28	NA	NA	TRBJ1-2	CASSPTQGWKGYTF	TGTGCCAGCAGTCCTACACAGGGATGGAAGGGCTACACCTTC
TRBV28	NA	NA	TRBJ2-2	CASSLLVNTGELFF	TGTGCCAGCAGTTTACTCGTGAACACCGGGGAGCTGTTTTTT
TRBV25-1	NA	TRBD2	TRBJ2-1	CASKLAGRGNEQFF	TGTGCCAGCAAGCTAGCGGGAAGAGGAAATGAGCAGTTCTTC
TRBV5-4	NA	NA	TRBJ2-3	CASSFLVTGWSTDTQYF	TGTGCCAGCAGCTTTCTGGTGACGGGTTGGTCCACAGATACGCAGTATTTT
TRBV27	NA	NA	TRBJ1-6	CASSLGPRLILHF	TGTGCCAGCAGTTTAGGACCCCGACTGATCCTCCACTTT
TRBV5-1	NA	TRBD2	TRBJ2-2	CASSPTSGNTGELFF	TGCGCCAGCAGCCCGACTAGCGGGAACACCGGGGAGCTGTTTTTT